The next 26 T cell receptor beta chains were all read from a single sample in a study of cytomegalovirus exposure and HLA in healthy donors. Clones were sequenced by immunoSEQ multiplex PCR, and TCRdb holds only the in-frame ones, with some missing. The data show roughly 120,000 clones, roughly 88% seen once. Sequenced input: PBMCs. The source is a man younger than 30 in good health and CMV-seronegative.

This chain links TRBV27 with TRBJ2-4; 8 bases align to TRBD2. The CDR3 is made up of 15 amino acids. The J segment lost 5 bases and the V segment lost 6 bases, leaving 9 bases of the junction unmatched. Germline V gene sequence: CDR1 MNHEY, CDR2 SMNVEV (reference sequence). CDR3 residues: CASRNSGRGENIQYF. Written as DNA, the CDR3 is TGTGCCAGCAGGAACAGCGGGAGAGGCGAAAACATTCAGTACTTC.

DNA of the CDR3: TGTGCCAGCAGCCTCGAGGGACTGTTCCGCACAGATACGCAGTATTTT. Its translation: CASSLEGLFRTDTQYF. The rearrangement joins TRBV11-3 to TRBJ2-3; D perhaps matches TRBD2 (6 bases). This CDR3 is built from 16 residues. V lost 5 bases to trimming and J lost 1 base, with 16 bases between them. In germline, CDR1 is SGHNT, CDR2 YENEEA.

The chain carries TRBV6-5 and TRBJ1-1, with 9 bases matching TRBD1. CDR1 and CDR2 from the germline V gene are MNHEY and SVGAGI. Unmatched junction bases numbered 5, after V lost 6 bases and J lost 3 bases. This CDR3 is 14 amino acids long. The CDR3 loop is CASRWDREYTEAFF. CDR3 bases: TGTGCCAGCAGGTGGGACAGGGAATACACTGAAGCTTTCTTT.

This clone has more than one count but fewer than ten. DNA of the CDR3: TGTGCCAGCAGCACAACAGGGACAGAGAGCTACGAGCAGTACTTC. This sequence encodes CASSTTGTESYEQYF. The V call is TRBV7-2, the J call TRBJ2-7, with 7 bases lining up with TRBD1. V trimming: 5 bases; J trimming: 3 bases; junction bases outside the gene matches: 10. Germline V CDR1 and CDR2: SGHTA, FQGNSA. CDR3 size: 15 residues.

V is TRBV30 and J is TRBJ2-2; TRBD1 might be the D (5 bases). CDR3 length: 13 residues. V was clipped by 3 bases and J by 5 bases, with 10 bases between them. Germline V gene data show CDR1 as GTSNPN and CDR2 as SVGIG (reference sequence). CDR3 residues: CAWRGHATGELFF. The CDR3, as DNA: TGTGCCTGGAGAGGACATGCAACCGGGGAGCTGTTTTTT.

V usage is TRBV30 and J usage is TRBJ1-1, with a tentative D call TRBD1 (5 bases). The CDR3 is made up of 14 amino acids. Trimming left V 0 bases short and J 3 bases short, with 11 bases between. CDR1 and CDR2 from the germline V gene are GTSNPN and SVGIG (reference sequence). The CDR3 loop reads CAWSVSRGDTEAFF. CDR3 sequence (DNA): TGTGCCTGGAGTGTATCCCGGGGGGACACTGAAGCTTTCTTT.

The chain combines TRBV7-9 with TRBJ2-7, with 11 bases identical to TRBD2. The CDR3 runs 17 residues. The junction had 14 bases not matched to a gene; V was cut back by 7 bases and J by 3 bases. Germline CDR1 SEHNR, CDR2 FQNEAQ (reference sequence). The CDR3 spells CASTPTSGVKMGYEQYF. The CDR3 nucleotides read TGTGCCAGCACCCCGACTAGCGGGGTTAAAATGGGCTACGAGCAGTACTTC.

This rearrangement joins TRBV5-8 to TRBJ1-5; 7 nucleotides align to TRBD1. The length of the CDR3 is 15 residues. With V trimmed by 4 bases and J by 8 bases, 12 bases remained unmatched. Germline CDR1 is SGHTS and CDR2 is YDEGEE. The CDR3 here is CASSPDRVYGKPQHF. CDR3 bases: TGTGCCAGCAGCCCAGACAGGGTCTACGGGAAGCCCCAGCATTTT.

The chain carries TRBV18 and TRBJ1-3; unclear D gene. In germline, CDR1 is KGHSH, CDR2 LQKENI. The CDR3 loop spans 15 amino acids. V lost 6 bases to trimming and J lost 4 bases, with 16 bases between them. The CDR3 DNA follows: TGTGCCAGCTCTCCGCCGGAAGGGAGGGGAAACACCATATATTTT. This codes for CASSPPEGRGNTIYF.

The chain recombines TRBV5-1 with TRBJ2-7, with TRBD2 matching over 12 bases. The CDR3 runs to 16 residues. Germline V lookup: CDR1 SGHRS, CDR2 YFSETQ. The ends lost 0 bases at V and 2 bases at J; junction bases unmatched: 3. CDR3 nucleotides: TGCGCCAGCAGCTTGGAGCTAGCGGGAGGGGCCTACGAGCAGTACTTC. Its translation: CASSLELAGGAYEQYF.

The chain is built from TRBV7-6 and TRBJ2-7, with 7 bases aligning to TRBD1. The germline V gene has CDR1 SGHVS and CDR2 FNYEAQ. This CDR3 is 13 amino acids long. V was pared by 5 bases and J by 6 bases, with 7 bases of the junction left unmatched. CDR3 protein: CASSPVGGREQYF. CDR3 nucleotide sequence: TGTGCCAGCAGCCCAGTAGGGGGCCGCGAGCAGTACTTC.

The chain joins TRBV21-1 to TRBJ1-4. TRBV21-1 is a pseudogene locus. The CDR3 runs 18 residues. The CDR3 DNA reads TGTGCCAGCAGCAAAAGTGGCAGGGACTCCCCCGGAGGAGAAAAACTGTTTTTT. It encodes CASSKSGRDSPGGEKLFF.

The chain combines TRBV27 with TRBJ2-3, with D possibly being TRBD1 (5 bases). There are 16 residues in the CDR3. The germline V gene has CDR1 MNHEY and CDR2 SMNVEV (reference sequence). Deletions cut 6 bases from V and 2 bases from J, with 18 bases between. The CDR3, as DNA: TGTGCCAGCAGCCGAAAGACAGTAAGCTTCACAGATACGCAGTATTTT. Residues: CASSRKTVSFTDTQYF.

CDR3 coding DNA: TGTGCCAGAACAGCCAGGCCAGATACGCAGTATTTT. Its translation is CARTARPDTQYF. The chain uses TRBV2 and TRBJ2-3; no definite D call. CDR3 length equals 12 residues. Germline CDR1 is SNHLY and CDR2 is FYNNEI. Trimming removed 9 bases at V and 4 bases at J, with 11 bases between.

The chain combines TRBV11-3 with TRBJ2-1; D unresolved. This CDR3 is built from 13 residues. Germline V gene data show CDR1 as SGHNT and CDR2 as YENEEA. V was pared by 4 bases and J by 5 bases, with 9 bases between. DNA for the CDR3: TGTGCCAGCAGCTCCGCTGGAGACAATGAGCAGTTCTTC. Protein: CASSSAGDNEQFF.

J is TRBJ2-1 and V is TRBV7-9; 9 bases are a match to TRBD2. The CDR3 has 18 residues. V lost 5 bases and J lost 8; bases outside the gene matches: 19. CDR1 and CDR2 (germline): SEHNR, FQNEAQ (reference sequence). The CDR3 DNA reads as TGTGCCAGCAGCGGAGCAACGTCCAATAGCGGGAGCTATGATGAGCAGTTCTTC. This encodes CASSGATSNSGSYDEQFF. Full variable domain (remainder filled in from reference TRBV7-9 and TRBJ2-1): DTGVSQNPRHKITKRGQNVTFRCDPISEHNRLYWYRQTLGQGPEFLTYFQNEAQLEKSRLLSDRFSAERPKGSFSTLEIQRTEQGDSAMYLCASSGATSNSGSYDEQFFGPGTRLTVL.

The V call is TRBV4-3, the J call TRBJ1-4, with a tentative D call TRBD1 (5 bases). Deletions cut 1 base from V and 2 bases from J, with 23 bases between. Germline-derived CDR1 and CDR2 are LGHNA and YSLEER. The CDR3 runs 20 residues. The CDR3 region is CASSQGSVGRLGGTNEKLFF. As DNA, the CDR3 is TGCGCCAGCAGCCAAGGATCGGTCGGGAGGCTCGGGGGGACTAATGAAAAACTGTTTTTT.

The rearrangement uses TRBV19 and TRBJ2-2; D uncertain. The CDR3 has 16 residues. Germline values: CDR1 LNHDA, CDR2 SQIVND (reference sequence). Trimming pared 3 bases from V and 0 bases from J, leaving 11 bases between. CDR3 loop: CASSMSRFANTGELFF. DNA for the CDR3: TGTGCCAGTAGTATGAGCCGGTTCGCGAACACCGGGGAGCTGTTTTTT.

This chain connects TRBV6-4 to TRBJ2-1, with 7 positions matching TRBD2. This CDR3 contains 14 residues. From germline, CDR1 is MRHNA and CDR2 SNTAGT. J gave up 7 bases and V 2 bases, and 5 bases lay outside the gene matches. The CDR3 nucleotides are TGTGCCAGCAGTGACGGGGTTAGCGGGAATGAGCAGTTCTTC. It specifies CASSDGVSGNEQFF.

The chain is built from TRBV10-3 and TRBJ2-7, with TRBD2 matching over 14 bases. The CDR3 extends over 16 amino acids. In germline, CDR1 is ENHRY, CDR2 SYGVKD. V dropped 8 bases and J dropped 0; count of bases not matched to a gene: 6. In nucleotides, the CDR3 is TGTGCCATCTCGGGACTAGCGGGGGATTACTCCTACGAGCAGTACTTC. Protein sequence: CAISGLAGDYSYEQYF.

This chain links TRBV7-9 with TRBJ2-2; D is unresolved. This CDR3 region has 14 residues. Germline V gene lookup returns CDR1 SEHNR and CDR2 FQNEAQ (reference sequence). Trimming cost V 1 base and J 1 base, with 4 bases left between them. CDR3 amino acids: CASSLVVNTGELFF. CDR3 nucleotide sequence: TGTGCCAGCAGCTTAGTAGTGAACACCGGGGAGCTGTTTTTT.

The V gene is TRBV5-6, the J gene TRBJ2-7; the match to TRBD1 covers 9 bases. CDR3 size: 16 residues. Germline V gene data show CDR1 as SGHDT and CDR2 as YYEEEE. With V trimmed by 0 bases and J by 5 bases, 9 bases remained unmatched. This CDR3 reads CASSLEPGTGSDEQYF. Here the CDR3 DNA reads TGTGCCAGCAGCTTGGAGCCCGGGACAGGGTCTGACGAGCAGTACTTC.

V is TRBV11-2 and J is TRBJ2-7; tentative D call: TRBD2 (5 bases). This CDR3 is 15 amino acids long. Germline CDR1 SGHAT, CDR2 FQNNGV. The V and J ends lost 0 bases and 6 bases respectively, with 15 bases between them. The chain's CDR3 is CASSLDISGFGEQYF. The CDR3 DNA follows: TGTGCCAGCAGCTTAGATATATCGGGGTTTGGCGAGCAGTACTTC.

The J gene is TRBJ2-7, the V gene TRBV5-4; TRBD1 aligns across 8 bases. The CDR3 covers 14 residues. Germline CDR1 is SGHNT and CDR2 is YYREEE (reference sequence). The trim removed 7 bases at V and 5 bases at J, leaving 11 bases unmatched. The CDR3 here is CASGPSYRGDEQYF. CDR3 nucleotides: TGTGCCAGCGGTCCATCCTACAGGGGGGACGAGCAGTACTTC.

The chain carries TRBV5-8 and TRBJ1-2, with no clear D. V shed 4 bases and J shed 8 bases, with 15 bases lying between them. Germline V gene lookup returns CDR1 SGHTS and CDR2 YDEGEE. There are 13 residues in the CDR3. CDR3 region: CASSPRGREGYTF. For the CDR3, the DNA is TGTGCCAGCAGCCCCCGCGGCCGGGAAGGCTACACCTTC.

The J gene is TRBJ2-7, the V gene TRBV9; 12 bases fit TRBD2. Unmatched junction bases numbered 2, after V lost 0 bases and J lost 1 base. CDR1 SGDLS and CDR2 YYNGEE come from the germline V gene. This CDR3 region has 16 residues. The CDR3 DNA is TGTGCCAGCAGCGTAGGAGGACTAGCGGGGTCCTACGAGCAGTACTTC. This sequence encodes CASSVGGLAGSYEQYF.